The following is a TCR beta chain sequence with its context. Its antigen is not yet known. No base-level quality is on record; no much larger clone is a single base apart. At the DNA level, this CDR3 is encoded by other sequences in the same sample as well. This entry is derived from a study of T cell repertoires in ileal Crohn's disease (dated by TCRdb to the late 2010s). Broadly, across the study: At the time of surgery, around 35% of patients were active smokers, and the median duration of disease was approximately 8 years. Surgery was performed for a complication in all patients, with stricturing disease in roughly 60% and penetrating disease in 39%. Roughly half of the patients were given postoperative therapy, with 15 to 20 on anti-TNF agents and 11 on thiopurines. Neoterminal ileum biopsies obtained at postoperative colonoscopy were designated as M6 samples. The TCR repertoire was analysed in around 50 patients with Crohn's disease drawn from a prospective multicentre cohort. The study was conducted in parallel with a multicentre cohort that was designed to identify predictors of early endoscopic recurrence following ileocolonic resection. A Rutgeerts score above i0 was used to define endoscopic postoperative recurrence. A total of some 170 mucosal samples from roughly 50 patients were sequenced, with samples obtained at several locations on the surgical specimen and at postoperative endoscopy.

For commercial TCRB immunosequencing, five hundred nanograms of biopsy DNA were submitted for each sample. A two-step, amplification bias-controlled multiplex PCR was used by Adaptive Biotechnology to amplify CDR3 regions from genomic DNA. Primers for every V and J gene segment were used in the first PCR, and barcodes and Illumina adapters were added in the second PCR. An Illumina instrument was used to sequence the CDR3 libraries. For the original study's pipeline: Vendor-provided pipelines were combined with custom analysis of raw data in R/Bioconductor under R version 3.3.0. Clonality, which ranges from 0 to 1, was calculated as the inverse of the normalised Shannon entropy across all productive clones. High-frequency clones were defined as the share of the repertoire taken up by the top 100 clones, keeping only clones that passed a 95% confidence test. The Simpson index measured repertoire diversity, and the Morisita-Horn index measured overlap between samples. This immuneACCESS table, as held by TCRdb, lists in-frame sequences with V and J called but not all clones. Of the missing ones, under half trace to an unresolved V gene in checked studies; the others have no known cause. The D gene and trimming were derived from the DNA, and the V and J assignments and clone size from that table. The table for this sample lists 10,000 to 15,000 clones; more than 80% of them were counted only once. The ten largest clones take up about 15% of the sample.

From the cysteine through the phenylalanine, the CDR3 covers 16 amino acids. This entry keeps only the CDR3 DNA: 48 bases, framed from base 1. For this chain, trimming is 2 bases at the V end and 0 bases at the J end, and the number of junction bases without a gene match is 3. CDR1 and CDR2 are read off the germline V gene as SNHLY and FYNNEI. The paper as a whole reports these results and caveats: A significantly higher proportion of clonal expansions was observed in active smokers at surgery than in non-smokers (approximately 28% vs 17%, p=0.02). Only a subgroup of patients, of unstated size, had mucosal CD4 and CD8 T cells sorted and sequenced. Compared with CD4 T cells, sorted CD8 T cells held more high-frequency clones, which suggests that the mucosal expansions were mostly CD8. Within the first year after surgery, the timing of postoperative endoscopy varied, and the median delay was 6.9 months. Endoscopic recurrence was found to be associated with higher high-frequency clone percentages at surgery, and recurrence was observed in all patients with clonality above 26.8% (18/57).

The intended sense of this specimen's time point label: neoterminal ileum biopsy at postoperative endoscopy, about 6 months after surgery. Adults with ileal or ileocolonic Crohn's disease for whom ileocolonic resection was indicated were considered eligible. Whole ileal mucosal biopsies were kept frozen at -80 degrees C prior to DNA extraction. Genomic DNA was extracted from frozen whole biopsies using a TRizol-based method and was quantified with a NanoDrop 2000 spectrophotometer. The source material was ileal tissue. The receptor was isolated from an adult with Crohn's disease. Rearrangement joined TRBV2 to TRBJ1-5, with 8 middle bases fitting TRBD1. CDR3 region: CASSEQGARSNQPQHF. The nucleotide sequence is TGTGCCAGCAGTGAACAGGGGGCGCGTAGCAATCAGCCCCAGCATTTT.